This record looks at one T cell receptor (beta chain) sequence and its context. As processed by the authors: The assay estimated nucleated cells by amplifying reference gene primers. Clones were sequenced by immunoSEQ multiplex PCR, and TCRdb holds only the in-frame ones, with some missing. V and J calls and clone size follow that table, whereas D and trimming were derived from the DNA. The table lists fewer than 400,000 clones, approximately 81% of them singletons, with over 1.5% in the top ten. Individuals drawn from 24 US areas were roughly 18 to 89 years old. Categorization into cohorts depended on clinical history that participants reported. During the 2 weeks before they entered the study, exposed participants had met someone with a PCR-confirmed or clinician-diagnosed COVID-19 case. This sample was included in a study of blood T cell repertoires in COVID-19. V dropped 5 bases and J dropped 3 bases, with 16 bases sitting between them. This CDR3 is 15 amino acids long. CDR1 and CDR2 from the germline V gene are SEHNR and FQNEAQ (reference sequence).

The specimen sequenced was PBMCs or T cells enriched from blood (not recorded which). This receptor was taken from a woman between 25 and 40 years old who had been exposed to COVID-19. This chain connects TRBV7-9 to TRBJ1-2; weak D call: TRBD1 (6 bases). CDR3 bases: TGTGCCAGCAGCGCTATAGGGAGGGGGGACTATGGCTACACCTTC. It codes for CASSAIGRGDYGYTF.